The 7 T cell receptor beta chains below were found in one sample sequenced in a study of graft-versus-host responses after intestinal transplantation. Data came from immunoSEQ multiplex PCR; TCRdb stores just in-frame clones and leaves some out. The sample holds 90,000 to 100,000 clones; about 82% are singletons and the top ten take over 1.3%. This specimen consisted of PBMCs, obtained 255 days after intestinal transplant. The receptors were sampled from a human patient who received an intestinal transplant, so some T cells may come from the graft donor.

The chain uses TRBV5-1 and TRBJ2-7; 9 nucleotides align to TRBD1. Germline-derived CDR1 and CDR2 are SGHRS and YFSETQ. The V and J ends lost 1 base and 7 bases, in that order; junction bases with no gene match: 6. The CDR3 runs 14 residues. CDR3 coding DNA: TGCGCCAGCAGCTTGCCGGACAGGGGTAGTGAGCAGTACTTC. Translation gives CASSLPDRGSEQYF.

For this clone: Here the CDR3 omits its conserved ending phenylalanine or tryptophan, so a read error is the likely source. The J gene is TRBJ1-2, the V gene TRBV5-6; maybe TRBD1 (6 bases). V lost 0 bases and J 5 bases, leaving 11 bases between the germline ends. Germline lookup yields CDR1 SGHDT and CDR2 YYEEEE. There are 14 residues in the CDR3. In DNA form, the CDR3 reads TGTGCCAGCAGCTTGGGGAGGACAGAGTATGGCTACACCCTC. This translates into CASSLGRTEYGYTL.

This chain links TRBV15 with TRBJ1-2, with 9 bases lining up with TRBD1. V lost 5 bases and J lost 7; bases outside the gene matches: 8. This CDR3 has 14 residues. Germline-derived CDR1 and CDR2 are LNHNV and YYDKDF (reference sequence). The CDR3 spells CATSFKGQGLGYTF. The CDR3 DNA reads TGTGCCACCAGCTTTAAGGGACAGGGTCTTGGCTACACCTTC.

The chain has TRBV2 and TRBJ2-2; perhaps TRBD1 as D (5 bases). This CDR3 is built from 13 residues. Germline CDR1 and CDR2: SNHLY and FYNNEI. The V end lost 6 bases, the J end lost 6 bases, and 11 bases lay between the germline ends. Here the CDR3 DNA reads TGTGCCAGCAGCGCCGGACACGCCGGGGAGCTGTTTTTT. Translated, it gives CASSAGHAGELFF.

The CDR3 reads CASFRFSTGELFF. The CDR3 DNA reads TGTGCCAGTTTTAGGTTCTCAACCGGGGAGCTGTTTTTT. This rearrangement joins TRBV6-5 to TRBJ2-2, with no clear D. V dropped 9 bases and J dropped 5 bases, with 13 bases sitting between them. Germline CDR1 and CDR2: MNHEY and SVGAGI. This CDR3 has 13 residues.

Here the CDR3 DNA reads TGTGCCAGCAGTGAATACTTGGGGTTCCCATCCTACGAGCAGTACTTC. It yields the protein CASSEYLGFPSYEQYF. The gene calls are TRBV2 and TRBJ2-7; no firm D call. The CDR3 spans 16 residues. Germline CDR1 is SNHLY and CDR2 is FYNNEI. V was pared by 2 bases and J by 1 base, with 15 bases between.

The CDR3 DNA is TGTGCCAGCGTAACCGGGACAGGGGAGGATGAGCAGTTCTTC. Its translation is CASVTGTGEDEQFF. V is TRBV28 and J is TRBJ2-1, with 10 bases lining up with TRBD1. The CDR3 has 14 residues. The J segment lost 8 bases and the V segment lost 8 bases, leaving 9 bases of the junction unmatched. Germline CDR1 reads MDHEN; CDR2 reads SYDVKM.